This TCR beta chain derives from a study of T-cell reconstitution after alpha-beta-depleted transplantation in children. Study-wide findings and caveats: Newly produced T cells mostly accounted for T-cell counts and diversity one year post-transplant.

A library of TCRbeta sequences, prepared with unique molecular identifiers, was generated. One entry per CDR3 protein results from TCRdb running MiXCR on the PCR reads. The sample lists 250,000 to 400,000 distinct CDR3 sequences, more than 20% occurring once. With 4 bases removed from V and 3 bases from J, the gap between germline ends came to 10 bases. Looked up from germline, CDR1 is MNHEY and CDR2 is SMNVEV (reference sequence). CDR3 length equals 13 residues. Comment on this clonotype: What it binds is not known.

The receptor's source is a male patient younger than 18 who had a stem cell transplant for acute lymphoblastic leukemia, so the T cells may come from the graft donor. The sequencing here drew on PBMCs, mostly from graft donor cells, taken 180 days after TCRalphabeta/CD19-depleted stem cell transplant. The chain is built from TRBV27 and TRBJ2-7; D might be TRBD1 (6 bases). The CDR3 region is CASSYRVSYEQYF. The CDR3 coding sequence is TGTGCCAGCAGTTACAGGGTGAGCTACGAGCAGTACTTC.